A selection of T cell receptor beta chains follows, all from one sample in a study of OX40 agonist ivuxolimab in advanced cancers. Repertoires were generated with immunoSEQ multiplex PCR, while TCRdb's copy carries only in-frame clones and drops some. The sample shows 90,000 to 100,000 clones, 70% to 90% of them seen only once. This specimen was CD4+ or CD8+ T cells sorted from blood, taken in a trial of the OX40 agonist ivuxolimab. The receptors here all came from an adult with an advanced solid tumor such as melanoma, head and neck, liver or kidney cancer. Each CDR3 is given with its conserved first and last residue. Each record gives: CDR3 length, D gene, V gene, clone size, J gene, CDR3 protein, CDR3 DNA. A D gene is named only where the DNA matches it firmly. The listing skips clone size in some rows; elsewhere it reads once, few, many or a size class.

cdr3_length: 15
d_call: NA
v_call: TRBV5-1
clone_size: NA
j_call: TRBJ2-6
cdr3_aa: CASSLGESGANVLTF
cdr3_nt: TGCGCCAGCAGCCTGGGGGAGTCTGGGGCCAACGTCCTGACTTTC

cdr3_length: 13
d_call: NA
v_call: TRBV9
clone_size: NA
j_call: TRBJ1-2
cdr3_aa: CASSVGQNYGYTF
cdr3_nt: TGTGCCAGCAGCGTTGGGCAGAACTATGGCTACACCTTC

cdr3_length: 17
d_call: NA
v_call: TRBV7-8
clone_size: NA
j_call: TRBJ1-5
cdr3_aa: CASSLANNPYSNQPQHF
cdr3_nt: TGTGCCAGCAGCTTAGCGAACAACCCCTATAGCAATCAGCCCCAGCATTTT

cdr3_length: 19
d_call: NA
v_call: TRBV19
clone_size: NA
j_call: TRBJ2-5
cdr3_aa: CASSTHPKPGGGRQETQYF
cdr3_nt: TGTGCCAGTAGTACCCATCCCAAGCCAGGGGGCGGGAGACAAGAGACCCAGTACTTC

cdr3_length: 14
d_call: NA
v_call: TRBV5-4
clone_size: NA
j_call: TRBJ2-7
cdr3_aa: CASSSWGRPYEQYF
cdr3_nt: TGTGCCAGCAGCTCGTGGGGGCGCCCCTACGAGCAGTACTTC

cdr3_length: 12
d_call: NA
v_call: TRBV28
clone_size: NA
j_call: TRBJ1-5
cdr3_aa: CASSLPFQPQHF
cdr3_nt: TGTGCCAGCAGTCTCCCGTTTCAGCCCCAGCATTTT

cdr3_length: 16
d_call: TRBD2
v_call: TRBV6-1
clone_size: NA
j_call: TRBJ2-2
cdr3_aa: CASSESQRGVPGELFF
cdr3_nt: TGTGCCAGCAGTGAAAGCCAGCGGGGGGTTCCCGGGGAGCTGTTTTTT

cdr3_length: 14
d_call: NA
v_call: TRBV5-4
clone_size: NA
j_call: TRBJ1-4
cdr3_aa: CASSNQGMNEKLFF
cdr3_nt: TGTGCCAGCAGCAACCAGGGTATGAACGAAAAACTGTTTTTT

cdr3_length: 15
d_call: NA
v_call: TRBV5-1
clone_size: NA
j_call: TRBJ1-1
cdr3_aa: CASSLRDWGNTEAFF
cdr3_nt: TGCGCCAGCAGCTTGAGGGATTGGGGGAACACTGAAGCTTTCTTT

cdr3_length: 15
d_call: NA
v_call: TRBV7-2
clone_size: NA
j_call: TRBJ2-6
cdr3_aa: CASNLQPSGANVLTF
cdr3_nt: TGTGCCAGCAATCTTCAGCCCTCTGGGGCCAACGTCCTGACTTTC

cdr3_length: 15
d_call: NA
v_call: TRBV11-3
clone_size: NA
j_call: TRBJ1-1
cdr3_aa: CASSPPGQRNTEAFF
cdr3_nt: TGTGCCAGCAGCCCCCCGGGCCAAAGGAACACTGAAGCTTTCTTT

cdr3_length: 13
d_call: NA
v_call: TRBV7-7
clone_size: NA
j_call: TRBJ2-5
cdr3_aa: CASSFSRKETQYF
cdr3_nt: TGTGCCAGCAGCTTTAGCAGGAAAGAGACCCAGTACTTC

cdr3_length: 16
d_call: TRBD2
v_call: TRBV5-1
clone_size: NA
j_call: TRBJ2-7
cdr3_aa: CASSFSSGGLTYEQYF
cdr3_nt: TGCGCCAGCAGCTTTTCCAGCGGGGGCCTCACCTACGAGCAGTACTTC

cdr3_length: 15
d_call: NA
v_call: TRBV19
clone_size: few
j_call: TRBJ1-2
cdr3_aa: CASSIGGEASYGYTF
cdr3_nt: TGTGCCAGTAGTATTGGCGGGGAGGCAAGCTATGGCTACACCTTC

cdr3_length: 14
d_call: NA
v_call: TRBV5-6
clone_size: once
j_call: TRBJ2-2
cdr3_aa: CASRLLLRPGELFF
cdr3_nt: TGTGCCAGCAGACTGCTATTAAGACCGGGGGAGCTGTTTTTT

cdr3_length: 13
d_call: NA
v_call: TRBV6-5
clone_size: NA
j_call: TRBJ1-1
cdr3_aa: CASSYGGDTEAFF
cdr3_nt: TGTGCCAGCAGTTACGGGGGGGACACTGAAGCTTTCTTT

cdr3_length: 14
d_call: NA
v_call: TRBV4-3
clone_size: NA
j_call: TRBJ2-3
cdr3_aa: CASSQVLWGDTQYF
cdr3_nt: TGCGCCAGCAGCCAAGTTCTTTGGGGGGATACGCAGTATTTT

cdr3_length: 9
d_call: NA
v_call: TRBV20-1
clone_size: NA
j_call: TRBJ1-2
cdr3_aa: CSGSPGYTF
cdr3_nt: TGCAGCGGGAGCCCGGGCTACACCTTC

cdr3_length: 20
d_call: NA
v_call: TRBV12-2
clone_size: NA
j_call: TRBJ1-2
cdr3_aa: CASRLLRVGTGTLGWYGYTF
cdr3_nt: NA

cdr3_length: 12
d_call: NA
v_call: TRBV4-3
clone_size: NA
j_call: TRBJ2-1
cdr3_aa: CASSQDYREQFF
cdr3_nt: TGCGCCAGCAGCCAAGATTACCGGGAGCAGTTCTTC

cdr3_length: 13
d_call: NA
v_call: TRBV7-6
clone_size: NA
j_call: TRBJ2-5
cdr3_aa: CASSTSPQETQYF
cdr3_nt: TGTGCCAGCAGCACAAGCCCCCAAGAGACCCAGTACTTC

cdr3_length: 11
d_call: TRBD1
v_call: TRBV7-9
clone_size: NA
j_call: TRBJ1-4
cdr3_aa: CASRRDSGLFF
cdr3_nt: TGTGCCAGCAGGCGGGACAGTGGACTGTTTTTT

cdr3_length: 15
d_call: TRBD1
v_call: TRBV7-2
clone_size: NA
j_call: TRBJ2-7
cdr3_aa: CASSLGGQVVYEQYF
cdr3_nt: TGTGCCAGCAGCTTAGGGGGACAGGTGGTCTACGAGCAGTACTTC

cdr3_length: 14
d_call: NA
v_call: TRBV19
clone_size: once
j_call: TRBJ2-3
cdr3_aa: CASSMREVLGTQYF
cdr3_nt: TGTGCCAGTAGTATGCGGGAAGTTTTAGGTACGCAGTATTTT

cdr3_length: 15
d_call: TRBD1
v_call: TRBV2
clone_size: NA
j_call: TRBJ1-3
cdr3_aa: CASRAGTGGGNTIYF
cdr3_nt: TGTGCCAGCAGGGCCGGGACAGGGGGTGGAAACACCATATATTTT

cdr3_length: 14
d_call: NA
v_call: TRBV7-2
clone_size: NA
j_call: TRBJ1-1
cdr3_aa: CASSLLRGNTEAFF
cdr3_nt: TGTGCCAGCAGCTTATTACGGGGGAACACTGAAGCTTTCTTT

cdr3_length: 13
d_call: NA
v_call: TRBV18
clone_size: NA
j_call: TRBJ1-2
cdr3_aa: CASSPAGGAGYTF
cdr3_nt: TGTGCCAGCTCACCAGCGGGGGGAGCGGGCTACACCTTC

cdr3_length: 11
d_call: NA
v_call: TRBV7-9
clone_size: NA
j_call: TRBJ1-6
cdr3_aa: CASSLISPLHF
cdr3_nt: TGTGCCAGCAGCTTAATTTCACCCCTCCACTTT

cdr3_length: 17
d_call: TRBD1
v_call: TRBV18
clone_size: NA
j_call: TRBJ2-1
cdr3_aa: CASSPSAPRTGGNEQFF
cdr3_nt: TGTGCCAGCTCACCCTCCGCCCCCCGGACAGGGGGCAATGAGCAGTTCTTC

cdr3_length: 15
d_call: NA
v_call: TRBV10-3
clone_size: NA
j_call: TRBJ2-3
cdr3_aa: CAISEAGTFTDTQYF
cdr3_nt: TGTGCCATCAGTGAAGCCGGGACTTTCACAGATACGCAGTATTTT

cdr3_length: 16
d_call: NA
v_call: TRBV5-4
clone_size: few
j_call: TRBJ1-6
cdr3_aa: CASSPGQLGRNSPLHF
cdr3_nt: TGTGCCAGCAGCCCAGGACAGTTGGGTCGTAATTCACCCCTCCACTTT

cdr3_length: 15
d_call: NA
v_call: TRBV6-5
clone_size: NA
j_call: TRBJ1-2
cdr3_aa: CASSYSSGAPYGYTF
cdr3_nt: TGTGCCAGCAGTTACTCGTCAGGGGCTCCTTATGGCTACACCTTC

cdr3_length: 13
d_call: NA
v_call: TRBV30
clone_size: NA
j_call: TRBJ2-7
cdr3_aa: CAWEAGGLYEQYF
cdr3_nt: TGTGCCTGGGAGGCAGGGGGACTCTACGAGCAGTACTTC

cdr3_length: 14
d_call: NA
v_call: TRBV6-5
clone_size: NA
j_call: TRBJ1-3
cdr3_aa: CASSQNGAGNTIYF
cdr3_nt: TGTGCCAGCAGTCAGAATGGTGCTGGAAACACCATATATTTT

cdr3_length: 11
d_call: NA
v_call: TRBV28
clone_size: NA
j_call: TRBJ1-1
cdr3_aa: CASSLDLEAFF
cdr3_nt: TGTGCCAGCAGTTTGGACCTCGAAGCTTTCTTT

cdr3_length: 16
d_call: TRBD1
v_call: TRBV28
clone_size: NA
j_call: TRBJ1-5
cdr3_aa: CASSLSGGRRNQPQHF
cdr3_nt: TGTGCCAGCAGTTTATCAGGGGGGCGGCGCAATCAGCCCCAGCATTTT

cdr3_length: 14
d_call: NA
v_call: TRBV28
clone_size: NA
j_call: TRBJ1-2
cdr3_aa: CASSLSLTGYGYTF
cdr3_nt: TGTGCCAGCAGTTTATCACTTACTGGCTATGGCTACACCTTC

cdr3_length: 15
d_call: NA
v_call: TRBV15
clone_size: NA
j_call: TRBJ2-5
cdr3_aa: CATSRDGEGGETQYF
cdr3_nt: TGTGCCACCAGCAGAGACGGGGAAGGCGGGGAGACCCAGTACTTC

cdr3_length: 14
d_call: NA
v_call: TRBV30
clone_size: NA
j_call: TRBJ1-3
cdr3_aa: CAWSGGLSGNTIYF
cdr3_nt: TGTGCCTGGAGTGGGGGACTCTCTGGAAACACCATATATTTT

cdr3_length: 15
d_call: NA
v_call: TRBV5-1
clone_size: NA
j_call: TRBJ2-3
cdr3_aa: CASSAPGTSTDTQYF
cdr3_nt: TGCGCCAGCAGCGCCCCCGGGACTAGCACAGATACGCAGTATTTT

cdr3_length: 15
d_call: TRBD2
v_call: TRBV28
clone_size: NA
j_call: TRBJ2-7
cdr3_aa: CASTMRAGGLYEQYF
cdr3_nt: TGTGCCAGCACCATGAGGGCGGGGGGGCTCTACGAGCAGTACTTC

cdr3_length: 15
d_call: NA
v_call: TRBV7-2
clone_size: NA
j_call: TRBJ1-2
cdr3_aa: CASSSYRVSNNGYTF
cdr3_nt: TGTGCCAGCAGCTCGTACAGGGTTTCAAATAATGGCTACACCTTC

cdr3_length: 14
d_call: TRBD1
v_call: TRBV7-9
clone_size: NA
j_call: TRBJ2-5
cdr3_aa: CASSHRDRGTAQYF
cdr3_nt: TGTGCCAGCAGCCACCGGGACAGGGGCACGGCCCAGTACTTC

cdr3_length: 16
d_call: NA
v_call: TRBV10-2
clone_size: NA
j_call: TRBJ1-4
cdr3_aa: CASSERQISTNEKLFF
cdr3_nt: TGCGCCAGCAGTGAAAGACAGATCTCAACTAATGAAAAACTGTTTTTT

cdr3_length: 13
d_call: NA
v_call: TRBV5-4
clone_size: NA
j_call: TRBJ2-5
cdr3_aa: CASSKDSLGTQYF
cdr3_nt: TGTGCCAGCAGCAAGGACAGTTTAGGGACCCAGTACTTC

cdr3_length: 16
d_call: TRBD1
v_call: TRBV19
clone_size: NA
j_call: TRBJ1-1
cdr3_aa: CASRKDRGSSKAEAFF
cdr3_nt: TGTGCCAGTAGAAAGGACAGGGGAAGTAGTAAGGCTGAAGCTTTCTTT

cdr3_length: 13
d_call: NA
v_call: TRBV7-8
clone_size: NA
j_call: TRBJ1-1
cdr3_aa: CASSLSGPTEAFF
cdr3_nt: TGTGCCAGCAGCTTAAGTGGGCCCACTGAAGCTTTCTTT

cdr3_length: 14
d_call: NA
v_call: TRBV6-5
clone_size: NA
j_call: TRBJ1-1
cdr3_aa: CASRSPRKGTEAFF
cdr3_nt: TGTGCCAGCAGGTCCCCTCGGAAGGGCACTGAAGCTTTCTTT

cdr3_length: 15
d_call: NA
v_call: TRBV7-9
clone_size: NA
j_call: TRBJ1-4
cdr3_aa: CASSNGAHLGEKLFF
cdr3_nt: TGTGCCAGCAGCAATGGGGCACACCTCGGTGAAAAACTGTTTTTT

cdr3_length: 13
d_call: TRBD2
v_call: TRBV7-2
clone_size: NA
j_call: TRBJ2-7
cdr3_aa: CASSFGGGYEQYF
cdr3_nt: TGTGCCAGCAGCTTCGGCGGGGGGTACGAGCAGTACTTC

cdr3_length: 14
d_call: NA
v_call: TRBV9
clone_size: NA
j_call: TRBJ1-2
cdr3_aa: CASSVDGSGYGYTF
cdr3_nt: TGTGCCAGCAGCGTAGATGGTTCGGGCTATGGCTACACCTTC

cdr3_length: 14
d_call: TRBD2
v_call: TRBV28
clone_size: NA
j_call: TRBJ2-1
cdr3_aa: CAHRAGGNYNEQFF
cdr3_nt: TGTGCCCACCGAGCGGGGGGGAACTACAATGAGCAGTTCTTC

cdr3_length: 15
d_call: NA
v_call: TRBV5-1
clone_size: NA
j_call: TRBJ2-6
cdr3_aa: CASSGDFSGANVLTF
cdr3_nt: TGCGCCAGCAGCGGGGACTTCTCTGGGGCCAACGTCCTGACTTTC

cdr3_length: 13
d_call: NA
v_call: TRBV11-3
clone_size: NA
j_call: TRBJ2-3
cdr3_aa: CASSLGMSDTQYF
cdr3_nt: TGTGCCAGCAGCTTAGGGATGTCAGATACGCAGTATTTT

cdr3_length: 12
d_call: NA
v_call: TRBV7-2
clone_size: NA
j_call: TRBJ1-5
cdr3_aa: CASSFPPQPQHF
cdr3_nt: TGTGCCAGCAGCTTTCCTCCTCAGCCCCAGCATTTT

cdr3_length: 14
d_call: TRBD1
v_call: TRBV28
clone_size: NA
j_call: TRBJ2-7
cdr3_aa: CASSPTGGNYEQYF
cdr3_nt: TGTGCCAGCAGTCCGACAGGGGGCAACTACGAGCAGTACTTC